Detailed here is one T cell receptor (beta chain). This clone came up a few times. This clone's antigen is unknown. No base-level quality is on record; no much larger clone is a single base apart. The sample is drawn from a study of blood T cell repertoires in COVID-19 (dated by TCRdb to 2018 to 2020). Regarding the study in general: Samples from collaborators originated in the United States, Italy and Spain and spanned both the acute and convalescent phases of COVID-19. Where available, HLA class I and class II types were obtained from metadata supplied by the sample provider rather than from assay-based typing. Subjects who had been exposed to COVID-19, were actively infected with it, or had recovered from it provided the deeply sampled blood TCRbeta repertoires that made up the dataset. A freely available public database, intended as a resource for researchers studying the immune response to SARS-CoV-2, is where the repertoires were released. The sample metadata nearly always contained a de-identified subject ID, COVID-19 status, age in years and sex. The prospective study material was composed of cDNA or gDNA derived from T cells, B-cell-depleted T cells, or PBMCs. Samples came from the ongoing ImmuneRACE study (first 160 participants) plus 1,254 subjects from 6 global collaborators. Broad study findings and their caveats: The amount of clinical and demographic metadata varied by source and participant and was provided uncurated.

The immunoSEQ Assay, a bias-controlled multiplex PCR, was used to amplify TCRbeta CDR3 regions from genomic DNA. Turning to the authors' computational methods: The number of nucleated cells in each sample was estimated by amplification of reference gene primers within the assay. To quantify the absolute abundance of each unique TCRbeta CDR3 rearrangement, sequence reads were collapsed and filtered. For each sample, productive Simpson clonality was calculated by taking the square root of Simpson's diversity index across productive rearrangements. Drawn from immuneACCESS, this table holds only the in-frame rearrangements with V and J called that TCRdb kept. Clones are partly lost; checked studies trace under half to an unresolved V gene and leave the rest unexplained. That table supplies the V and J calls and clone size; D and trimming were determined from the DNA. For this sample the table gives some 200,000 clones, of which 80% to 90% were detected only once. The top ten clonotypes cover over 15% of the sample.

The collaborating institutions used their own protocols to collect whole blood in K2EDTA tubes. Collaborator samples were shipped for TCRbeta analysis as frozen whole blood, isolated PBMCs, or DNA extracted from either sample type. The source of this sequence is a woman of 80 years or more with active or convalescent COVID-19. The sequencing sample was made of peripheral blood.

The sequenced DNA is TGTGCCAGCAGCCCTGGGACAGGGGGCAACACCATATATTTT. This sequence encodes CASSPGTGGNTIYF. The chain couples TRBV5-4 to TRBJ1-3; 12 bases in the middle match TRBD1. V has 4 bases trimmed and J has 7 bases trimmed; junction bases matching no gene number 3. The germline V gene (reference sequence) gives CDR1 as SGHNT and CDR2 as YYREEE. Reading from cysteine to phenylalanine, the CDR3 counts 14 amino acids. CDR3 DNA only is kept here, 42 bases in frame from base 1.